Presented here are 13 T cell receptor beta chains from one specimen sequenced in a study of T cell changes during pregnancy in multiple sclerosis. Repertoires were generated with immunoSEQ multiplex PCR, while TCRdb's copy carries only in-frame clones and drops some. The sample lists more than 30,000 clones; just over 90% were seen once. The input for sequencing was CD4+ T cells from peripheral blood mononuclear cells, taken in the third trimester of pregnancy. All receptors derive from a female donor in good health, enrolled as a control in a pregnancy study.

This rearrangement joins TRBV5-1 to TRBJ2-7; D is perhaps TRBD2 (5 bases). The V and J ends lost 0 bases and 5 bases respectively, with 15 bases between them. Germline assignment: CDR1 SGHRS and CDR2 YFSETQ. The CDR3 is made up of 15 amino acids. The CDR3 protein is CASSLAPGYDHEQYF. The CDR3 bases are TGCGCCAGCAGCTTGGCCCCGGGGTACGACCACGAGCAGTACTTC. Full variable domain (outside the CDR3, taken from reference TRBV5-1 and TRBJ2-7): KAGVTQTPRYLIKTRGQQVTLSCSPISGHRSVSWYQQTPGQGLQFLFEYFSETQRNKGNFPGRFSGRQFSNSRSEMNVSTLELGDSALYLCASSLAPGYDHEQYFGPGTRLTVT.

This clone was counted between two and nine times. The genes are TRBV5-1 and TRBJ1-1; D call uncertain. This CDR3 spans 13 amino acids. Germline CDR1 is SGHRS and CDR2 is YFSETQ. The germline V and J ends were trimmed by 3 bases and 2 bases, with 8 bases remaining between them. The CDR3 DNA follows: TGCGCCAGCAGCTCCCGACACAACACTGAAGCTTTCTTT. Protein: CASSSRHNTEAFF.

The rearrangement uses TRBV7-8 and TRBJ1-1; D unclear. V was pared by 7 bases and J by 1 base, with 16 bases between. Germline assignment: CDR1 SGHVS and CDR2 FQNEAQ. The CDR3 consists of 15 residues. This CDR3 is CASNTRALSNTEAFF. The CDR3 region has the DNA TGTGCCAGCAACACTAGAGCTTTGTCGAACACTGAAGCTTTCTTT.

V and J are TRBV19 and TRBJ1-1, with D possibly being TRBD1 (6 bases). Deletions cut 8 bases from V and 6 bases from J, with 16 bases between. The CDR3 runs to 13 residues. Germline V gene lookup returns CDR1 LNHDA and CDR2 SQIVND (reference sequence). The chain's CDR3 is CASSGQTYPEAFF. CDR3 in DNA: TGTGCCAGTTCCGGACAGACTTACCCTGAAGCTTTCTTT.

The rearrangement uses TRBV11-2 and TRBJ1-6, with D possibly matching TRBD1 (5 bases). The CDR3 spans 14 residues. V shed 6 bases and J shed 7 bases, with 13 bases lying between them. The germline CDR1 and CDR2 sequences are SGHAT and FQNNGV. The CDR3 protein is CASRLTAINSPLHF. The CDR3, as DNA: TGTGCCAGCAGGCTGACAGCGATCAATTCACCCCTCCACTTT.

This chain links TRBV5-1 with TRBJ2-1; 10 bases map to TRBD2. The CDR3 consists of 13 residues. The V gene end was trimmed by 5 bases and the J gene end by 10 bases; junction bases not matched to a gene: 6. Germline lookup yields CDR1 SGHRS and CDR2 YFSETQ. The CDR3 coding sequence is TGCGCCAGCAGTCAGCTAGCGGGAGACGAGCAGTTCTTC. As protein: CASSQLAGDEQFF.

The rearrangement joins TRBV5-1 to TRBJ1-6, with 9 bases lining up with TRBD1. Germline loops: CDR1 SGHRS, CDR2 YFSETQ. CDR3 length: 14 amino acids. V gave up 2 bases and J gave up 7 bases; unmatched junction bases: 1. CDR3 residues: CASSLTGGNSPLHF. CDR3 DNA sequence: TGCGCCAGCAGCTTAACAGGGGGCAATTCACCCCTCCACTTT.

J is TRBJ2-3 and V is TRBV15; no definite D call. Trimming cost V 0 bases and J 1 base, with 8 bases left between them. The CDR3 is 15 amino acids. CDR1 LNHNV and CDR2 YYDKDF come from the germline V gene (reference sequence). This chain's CDR3 is CATSRDGGRTDTQYF. The CDR3 DNA is TGTGCCACCAGCAGAGATGGTGGGCGCACAGATACGCAGTATTTT.

The rearrangement uses TRBV11-2 and TRBJ1-3, with 8 bases aligning to TRBD1. The germline gives CDR1 SGHAT, CDR2 FQNNGV. This CDR3 is 18 amino acids long. Germline trimming cut 1 base from V and 4 bases from J; bases unmatched to any gene: 12. The CDR3 protein is CASSLVSGATGGGNTIYF. The DNA for the CDR3 is TGTGCCAGCAGCTTAGTTTCGGGAGCTACAGGGGGAGGAAACACCATATATTTT. The entire variable domain, with the rest obtained from reference TRBV11-2 and TRBJ1-3, is as follows: EAGVAQSPRYKIIEKRQSVAFWCNPISGHATLYWYQQILGQGPKLLIQFQNNGVVDDSQLPKDRFSAERLKGVDSTLKIQPAKLEDSAVYLCASSLVSGATGGGNTIYFGEGSWLTVV.

The chain is built from TRBV7-9 and TRBJ1-1; TRBD1 is a possible D gene (6 bases). Trimming stripped 7 bases from V and 2 bases from J, with 11 bases between. The germline V gene has CDR1 SEHNR and CDR2 FQNEAQ (reference sequence). The CDR3 consists of 13 residues. The CDR3 protein is CASTPTGNTEAFF. The CDR3 bases are TGTGCCAGCACACCGACAGGTAACACTGAAGCTTTCTTT.

The chain is built from TRBV5-4 and TRBJ2-2; 8 bases line up with TRBD1. V lost 4 bases to trimming and J lost 0 bases; unmatched junction nucleotides: 5. The length of the CDR3 is 16 residues. Germline V gene lookup returns CDR1 SGHNT and CDR2 YYREEE (reference sequence). The CDR3 sequence is CASSTRQGSNTGELFF. CDR3 nucleotides: TGTGCCAGCAGCACCAGACAGGGGTCGAACACCGGGGAGCTGTTTTTT.

The chain is built from TRBV5-1 and TRBJ2-1, with 9 positions matching TRBD2. Trimming removed 4 bases from V and 6 bases from J; junction bases left unmatched: 11. The germline gives CDR1 SGHRS, CDR2 YFSETQ. The CDR3 loop spans 16 amino acids. CDR3 in amino acids: CASSPGLAGRTNEQFF. The CDR3 DNA reads as TGCGCCAGCAGCCCCGGTCTAGCGGGAAGAACCAATGAGCAGTTCTTC.

The V gene is TRBV9, the J gene TRBJ2-1; TRBD2 matches at 8 bases. Trimming took 6 bases from V and 9 from J; bases not matched to a gene: 11. This CDR3 region has 14 residues. Germline loops: CDR1 SGDLS, CDR2 YYNGEE. The CDR3 DNA follows: TGTGCCAGCACCACCTCTGCCCGGGGGGGTGAGCAGTTCTTC. Amino acid sequence: CASTTSARGGEQFF. Full variable domain (rest looked up from reference TRBV9 and TRBJ2-1): DSGVTQTPKHLITATGQRVTLRCSPRSGDLSVYWYQQSLDQGLQFLIQYYNGEERAKGNILERFSAQQFPDLHSELNLSSLELGDSALYFCASTTSARGGEQFFGPGTRLTVL.